A single sample is the source of the 10 T cell receptor beta chains below, sequenced in a study of cytomegalovirus exposure and HLA in healthy donors. Primers: 60 Vbeta forward and 13 Jbeta reverse. Produced via immunoSEQ multiplex PCR; TCRdb's table is partial and in-frame only. The repertoire holds around 130,000 clones, around 81% seen once, with around 1.9% in the top ten. The material sequenced was PBMCs. Receptor source: a woman in her forties or fifties in good health and CMV-seronegative.

This chain connects TRBV4-3 to TRBJ1-1; D possibly corresponds to TRBD1 (5 bases). CDR1 and CDR2 from the germline V gene are LGHNA and YSLEER. V lost 0 bases to trimming and J lost 2 bases, with 10 bases between them. This CDR3 is built from 15 residues. The DNA for the CDR3 is TGCGCCAGCAGCCAAGAACAGACAGTTAACACTGAAGCTTTCTTT. The encoded protein is CASSQEQTVNTEAFF.

This chain joins TRBV19 and TRBJ1-5, with TRBD1 as a possible D gene (6 bases). The CDR3 length is 15 residues. Germline CDR1 reads LNHDA; CDR2 reads SQIVND (reference sequence). V dropped 5 bases and J dropped 2 bases, with 13 bases sitting between them. The CDR3 spells CASSVNRERNQPQHF. In DNA form, the CDR3 reads TGTGCCAGTAGTGTAAACAGGGAGCGCAATCAGCCCCAGCATTTT.

Notes on this clone: The sample contains more than one DNA sequence encoding this CDR3. This chain connects TRBV9 to TRBJ1-1, with D unclear. The length of the CDR3 is 13 residues. Germline CDR1 is SGDLS and CDR2 is YYNGEE. V gave up 0 bases and J gave up 3 bases, with 6 bases separating them. This CDR3 reads CASSVGGDTEAFF. CDR3 bases: TGTGCCAGCAGCGTAGGCGGGGACACTGAAGCTTTCTTT.

The rearrangement joins TRBV6-1 to TRBJ2-1, with D tentatively TRBD2 (6 bases). CDR1 is MNHNS and CDR2 is SASEGT in the germline V gene. The length of the CDR3 is 12 residues. Trimming removed 3 bases at V and 15 bases at J, with 15 bases between. In DNA, the CDR3 is TGTGCCAGCAGTGAGGGACTGCGGCATGGGTTCTTC. This encodes CASSEGLRHGFF.

Only a few counts were recorded for this clone. CDR3 sequence: CASSLDLGQGEAFF. The CDR3 DNA follows: TGTGCCAGCAGCTTAGACCTAGGACAGGGAGAAGCTTTCTTT. The rearrangement joins TRBV7-9 to TRBJ1-1; TRBD1 matches 8 bases. J gave up 8 bases and V 1 base, and 6 bases lay outside the gene matches. The CDR3 totals 14 residues. Germline V gives CDR1 SEHNR, CDR2 FQNEAQ (reference sequence).

V and J are TRBV6-5 and TRBJ1-2; 8 bases align to TRBD1. The CDR3 is made up of 14 amino acids. Germline CDR1 and CDR2: MNHEY and SVGAGI. V trimming: 9 bases; J trimming: 4 bases; junction bases outside the gene matches: 10. Here the CDR3 DNA reads TGTGCCAGTGGGGGGACAGGAGATCTCTATGGCTACACCTTC. Its translation: CASGGTGDLYGYTF.

The chain recombines TRBV9 with TRBJ1-4; no reliable D call. Trimming removed 3 bases at V and 0 bases at J, with 15 bases between. The CDR3 covers 17 residues. Germline V CDR1 and CDR2: SGDLS, YYNGEE. In nucleotides, the CDR3 is TGTGCCAGCAGCGGCGTCATTTTCGGGGCAACTAATGAAAAACTGTTTTTT. This encodes CASSGVIFGATNEKLFF. Full variable domain (remainder filled in from reference TRBV9 and TRBJ1-4): DSGVTQTPKHLITATGQRVTLRCSPRSGDLSVYWYQQSLDQGLQFLIQYYNGEERAKGNILERFSAQQFPDLHSELNLSSLELGDSALYFCASSGVIFGATNEKLFFGSGTQLSVL.

The CDR3 here is CASVPNPQVWEQFF. The CDR3 coding sequence is TGTGCCAGCGTACCCAACCCCCAGGTATGGGAGCAGTTCTTC. This rearrangement joins TRBV27 to TRBJ2-1; no definite D call. V lost 8 bases, J lost 10 bases, and 21 bases lay in between. The CDR3 totals 14 residues. Germline V gene lookup returns CDR1 MNHEY and CDR2 SMNVEV (reference sequence).

CDR3 sequence (DNA): TGTGCCAGCAGTTTGCAACTCGGACAGGGCAACTATGGCTACACCTTC. This gives the protein CASSLQLGQGNYGYTF. This chain connects TRBV28 to TRBJ1-2, with 8 bases identical to TRBD1. V trimming: 3 bases; J trimming: 2 bases; junction bases outside the gene matches: 8. The CDR3 extends over 16 amino acids. Germline loops: CDR1 MDHEN, CDR2 SYDVKM.

The chain joins TRBV19 to TRBJ2-7, with 14 bases matching TRBD2. V trimming: 9 bases; J trimming: 7 bases; junction bases outside the gene matches: 5. The CDR3 is 13 residues long. Germline values: CDR1 LNHDA, CDR2 SQIVND (reference sequence). The CDR3 sequence is CASSGLAGGEQYV. The CDR3 DNA reads as TGTGCCAGCAGCGGACTAGCGGGAGGTGAGCAGTACGTC.